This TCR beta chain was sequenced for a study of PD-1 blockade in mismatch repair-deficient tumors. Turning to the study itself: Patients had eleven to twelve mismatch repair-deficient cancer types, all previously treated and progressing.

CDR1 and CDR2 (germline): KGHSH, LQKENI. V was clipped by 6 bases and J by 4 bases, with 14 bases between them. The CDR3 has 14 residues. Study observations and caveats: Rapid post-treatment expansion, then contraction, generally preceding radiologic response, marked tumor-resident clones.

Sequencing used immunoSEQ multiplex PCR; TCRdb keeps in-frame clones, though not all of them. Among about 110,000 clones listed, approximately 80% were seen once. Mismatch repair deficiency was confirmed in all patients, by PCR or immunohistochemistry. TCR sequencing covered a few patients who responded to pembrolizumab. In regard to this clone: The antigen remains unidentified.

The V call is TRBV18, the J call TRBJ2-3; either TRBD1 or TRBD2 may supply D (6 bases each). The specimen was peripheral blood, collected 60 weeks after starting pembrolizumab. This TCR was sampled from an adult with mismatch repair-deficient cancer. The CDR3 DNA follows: TGTGCCAGCTCCCTAGAGGGGGGCCCAGATACGCAGTATTTT. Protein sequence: CASSLEGGPDTQYF.